Following are 10 T cell receptor beta chains from one sample sequenced in a study of CD8+CD57+ T cells in acquired aplastic anemia. Those patients picked for sequencing had displayed CD8+CD57+ cell expansion on flow cytometry. For CDR3 and TCR beta VDJ profiling, genomic DNA was the template used. TCRdb re-called the reads with MiXCR, one entry per CDR3 protein. The sample has 150,000 to 200,000 distinct CDR3 sequences; about 50% are singletons. Material: sorted CD4+, CD8+, or CD8+CD57+ T cells (not recorded which) from PBMCs. These receptors came from a human donor with aplastic anemia.

This chain connects TRBV10-3 to TRBJ1-1; D gene unclear. Germline CDR1 is ENHRY and CDR2 is SYGVKD. Trimming removed 0 bases from V and 1 base from J, with 6 bases in between. The CDR3 sequence is 14 residues long. The CDR3 is CAISESGPNTEAFF. Here the CDR3 DNA reads TGTGCCATCAGTGAGTCGGGCCCGAACACTGAAGCTTTCTTT.

The rearrangement links TRBV10-2 to TRBJ2-5; D is tentatively TRBD1 or TRBD2 (5 bases each). CDR3 length: 12 residues. From germline, CDR1 is WSHSY and CDR2 SAAADI. Trimming cost V 6 bases and J 7 bases, with 12 bases left between them. As DNA, the CDR3 is TGCGCCAGCAGCGGGGACCCTGGGACCCAGTACTTC. As protein: CASSGDPGTQYF.

A few counts support this clonotype. V gene TRBV7-9 combines with J gene TRBJ2-6; the D gene is possibly TRBD2 (5 bases). CDR1 SEHNR and CDR2 FQNEAQ come from the germline V gene (reference sequence). The V and J ends lost 0 bases and 4 bases respectively, with 13 bases between them. CDR3 length equals 17 residues. In nucleotides, the CDR3 is TGTGCCAGCAGCTTAGCGAGGACTCGGTCCGGGGCCAACGTCCTGACTTTC. Its translation is CASSLARTRSGANVLTF.

The V and J genes are TRBV10-2 and TRBJ2-5; 7 nucleotides line up with TRBD2. J was trimmed by 5 bases and V by 6 bases; bases with no gene match: 3. The germline V gene has CDR1 WSHSY and CDR2 SAAADI. There are 12 residues in the CDR3. The CDR3 reads CASRGLEETQYF. The CDR3 DNA reads TGCGCCAGCAGAGGACTAGAGGAGACCCAGTACTTC.

This clonotype was picked up a small number of times. The chain couples TRBV7-2 to TRBJ2-3; D not certain. V was pared by 4 bases and J by 0 bases, with 8 bases between. Germline CDR1 SGHTA, CDR2 FQGNSA. The CDR3 runs 14 residues. CDR3 coding DNA: TGTGCCAGCAGCTCGACAACTAGCACAGATACGCAGTATTTT. Translation: CASSSTTSTDTQYF.

This clonotype was found many times. V usage is TRBV13 and J usage is TRBJ2-7; 10 bases fit TRBD2. Germline CDR1 PRHDT, CDR2 FYEKMQ (reference sequence). The J segment lost 5 bases and the V segment lost 5 bases, leaving 9 bases of the junction unmatched. This CDR3 is built from 15 residues. CDR3 sequence (DNA): TGTGCCAGCAGCCTGCAGCGGGAGGGCCTCCACGAGCAGTACTTC. Protein sequence: CASSLQREGLHEQYF.

This clonotype was detected ten times or more. The chain employs TRBV12-5 and TRBJ2-3; D may be TRBD1 (5 bases). Germline CDR1 is LGHNT and CDR2 is FRNRAP. This CDR3 comprises 13 residues. Trimming took 5 bases from V and 4 from J, leaving 10 bases between them. The CDR3 spells CASGPGIPDTQYF. The DNA for the CDR3 is TGTGCTAGTGGTCCAGGGATCCCAGATACGCAGTATTTT.

This clonotype was observed at least ten times. The chain employs TRBV5-1 and TRBJ2-7, with 8 bases that match TRBD1. The CDR3 consists of 15 residues. V shed 4 bases and J 3 bases; nucleotides not matched to a gene: 9. CDR1 is SGHRS and CDR2 is YFSETQ in the germline V gene. This chain's CDR3 is CASSPSQGAFYEQYF. CDR3 coding DNA: TGCGCCAGCAGCCCCTCCCAGGGGGCGTTCTACGAGCAGTACTTC. The full variable domain, rest sourced from reference TRBV5-1 and TRBJ2-7, is KAGVTQTPRYLIKTRGQQVTLSCSPISGHRSVSWYQQTPGQGLQFLFEYFSETQRNKGNFPGRFSGRQFSNSRSEMNVSTLELGDSALYLCASSPSQGAFYEQYFGPGTRLTVT.

The V call is TRBV15, the J call TRBJ2-7; 7 bases align to TRBD1. Trimming at V came to 3 bases and at J to 1 base, leaving 0 bases not matched to a gene. The CDR3 is 13 residues long. The germline V gene has CDR1 LNHNV and CDR2 YYDKDF (reference sequence). In DNA form, the CDR3 reads TGTGCCACCAGCAGGGACAGGTCCTACGAGCAGTACTTC. This encodes CATSRDRSYEQYF.

This clonotype was recorded many times. This chain connects TRBV7-9 to TRBJ2-7; no firm D call. The V end was cut by 3 bases, the J end by 6 bases, with 12 bases between. The germline gives CDR1 SEHNR, CDR2 FQNEAQ (reference sequence). The CDR3 covers 13 residues. CDR3 amino acids: CASSLSTAVEQYF. Here the CDR3 DNA reads TGTGCCAGCAGCTTGAGCACCGCAGTCGAGCAGTACTTC.